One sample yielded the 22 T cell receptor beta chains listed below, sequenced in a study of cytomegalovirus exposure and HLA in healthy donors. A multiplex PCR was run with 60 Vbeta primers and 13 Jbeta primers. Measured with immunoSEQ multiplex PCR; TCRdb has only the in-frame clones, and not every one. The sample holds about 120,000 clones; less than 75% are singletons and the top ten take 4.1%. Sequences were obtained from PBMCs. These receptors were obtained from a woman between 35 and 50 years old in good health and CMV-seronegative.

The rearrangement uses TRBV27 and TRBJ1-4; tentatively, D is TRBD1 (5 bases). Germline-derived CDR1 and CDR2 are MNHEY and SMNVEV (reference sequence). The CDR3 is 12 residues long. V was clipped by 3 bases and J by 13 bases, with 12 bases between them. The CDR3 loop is CASSFSGGGLFF. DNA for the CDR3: TGTGCCAGCAGTTTCTCGGGGGGGGGACTGTTTTTT. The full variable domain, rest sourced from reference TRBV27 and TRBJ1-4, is EAQVTQNPRYLITVTGKKLTVTCSQNMNHEYMSWYRQDPGLGLRQIYYSMNVEVTDKGDVPEGYKVSRKEKRNFPLILESPSPNQTSLYFCASSFSGGGLFFGSGTQLSVL.

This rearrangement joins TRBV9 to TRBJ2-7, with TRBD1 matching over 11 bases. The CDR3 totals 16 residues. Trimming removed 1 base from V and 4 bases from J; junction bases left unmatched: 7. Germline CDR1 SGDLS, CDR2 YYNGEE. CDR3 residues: CASSVMGQGGIYEQYF. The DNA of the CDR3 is TGTGCCAGCAGCGTAATGGGACAGGGGGGTATTTACGAGCAGTACTTC.

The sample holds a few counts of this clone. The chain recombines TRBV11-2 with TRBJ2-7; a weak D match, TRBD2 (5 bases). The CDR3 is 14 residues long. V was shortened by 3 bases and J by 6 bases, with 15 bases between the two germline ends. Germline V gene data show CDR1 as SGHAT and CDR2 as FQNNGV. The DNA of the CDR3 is TGTGCCAGCAGCTTTGTTGGGAGAGGGTTCGAGCAGTACTTC. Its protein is CASSFVGRGFEQYF.

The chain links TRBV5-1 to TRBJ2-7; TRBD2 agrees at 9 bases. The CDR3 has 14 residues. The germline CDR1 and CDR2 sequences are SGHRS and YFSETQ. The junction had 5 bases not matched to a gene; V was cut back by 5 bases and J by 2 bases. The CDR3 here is CASRSSSGAYEQYF. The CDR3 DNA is TGCGCCAGCAGGTCGTCTAGCGGGGCCTACGAGCAGTACTTC.

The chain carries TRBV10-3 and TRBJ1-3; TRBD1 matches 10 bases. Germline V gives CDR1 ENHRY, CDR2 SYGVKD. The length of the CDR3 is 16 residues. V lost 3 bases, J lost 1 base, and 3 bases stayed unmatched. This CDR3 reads CAISDGDRGSGNTIYF. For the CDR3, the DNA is TGTGCCATCAGTGACGGGGACAGGGGATCTGGAAACACCATATATTTT.

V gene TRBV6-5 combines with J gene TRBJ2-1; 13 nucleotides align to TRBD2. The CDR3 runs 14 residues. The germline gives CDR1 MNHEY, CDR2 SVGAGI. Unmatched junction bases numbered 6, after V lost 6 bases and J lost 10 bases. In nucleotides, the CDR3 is TGTGCCAGCAGGGGGACTAGCGGGGTTTTCGAGCAGTTCTTC. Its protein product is CASRGTSGVFEQFF.

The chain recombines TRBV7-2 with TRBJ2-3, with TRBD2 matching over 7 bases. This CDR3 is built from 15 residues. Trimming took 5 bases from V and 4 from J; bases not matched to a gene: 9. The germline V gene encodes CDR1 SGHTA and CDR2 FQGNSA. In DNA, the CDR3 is TGTGCCAGCAGCATATCTGGACTAGACGCAGATACGCAGTATTTT. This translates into CASSISGLDADTQYF.

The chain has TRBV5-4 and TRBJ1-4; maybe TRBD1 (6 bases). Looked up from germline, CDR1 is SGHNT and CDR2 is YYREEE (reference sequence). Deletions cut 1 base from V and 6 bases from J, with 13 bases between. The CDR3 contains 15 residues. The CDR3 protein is CASSLKTGGDEKLFF. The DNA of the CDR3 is TGTGCCAGCAGCTTGAAGACAGGAGGAGATGAAAAACTGTTTTTT.

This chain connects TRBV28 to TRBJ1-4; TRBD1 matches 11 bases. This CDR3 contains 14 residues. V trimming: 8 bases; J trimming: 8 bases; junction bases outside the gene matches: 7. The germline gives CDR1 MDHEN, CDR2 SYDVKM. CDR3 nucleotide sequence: TGTGCCAGCGGACAGGGGGCTGTGAAGGAAAAACTGTTTTTT. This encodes CASGQGAVKEKLFF.

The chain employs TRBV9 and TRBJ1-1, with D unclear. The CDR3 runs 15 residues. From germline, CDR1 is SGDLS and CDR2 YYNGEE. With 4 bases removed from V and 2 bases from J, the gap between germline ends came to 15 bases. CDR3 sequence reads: CASSPRYILNTEAFF. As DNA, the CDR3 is TGTGCCAGCAGCCCTAGGTACATACTTAACACTGAAGCTTTCTTT. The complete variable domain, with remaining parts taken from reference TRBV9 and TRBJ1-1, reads DSGVTQTPKHLITATGQRVTLRCSPRSGDLSVYWYQQSLDQGLQFLIQYYNGEERAKGNILERFSAQQFPDLHSELNLSSLELGDSALYFCASSPRYILNTEAFFGQGTRLTVV.

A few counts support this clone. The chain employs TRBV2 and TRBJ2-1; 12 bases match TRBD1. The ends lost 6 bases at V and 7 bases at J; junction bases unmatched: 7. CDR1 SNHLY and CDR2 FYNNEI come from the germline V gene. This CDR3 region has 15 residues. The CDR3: CASRSGQGAFNEQFF. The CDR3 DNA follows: TGTGCCAGCAGATCGGGACAGGGGGCTTTTAATGAGCAGTTCTTC.

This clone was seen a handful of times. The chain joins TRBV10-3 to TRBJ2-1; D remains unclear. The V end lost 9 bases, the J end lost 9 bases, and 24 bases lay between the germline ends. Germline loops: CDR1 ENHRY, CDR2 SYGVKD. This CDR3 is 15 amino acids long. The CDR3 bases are TGTGCCATTGTAGCTACCGGGTCTCCCACCATTGAGCAGTTCTTC. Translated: CAIVATGSPTIEQFF.

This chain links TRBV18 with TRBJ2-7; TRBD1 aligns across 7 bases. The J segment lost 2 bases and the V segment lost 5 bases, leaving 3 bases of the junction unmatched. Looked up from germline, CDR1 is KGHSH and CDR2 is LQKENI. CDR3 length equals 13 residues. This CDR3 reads CASSTGVPYEQYF. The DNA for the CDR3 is TGTGCCAGCTCAACAGGGGTCCCCTACGAGCAGTACTTC.

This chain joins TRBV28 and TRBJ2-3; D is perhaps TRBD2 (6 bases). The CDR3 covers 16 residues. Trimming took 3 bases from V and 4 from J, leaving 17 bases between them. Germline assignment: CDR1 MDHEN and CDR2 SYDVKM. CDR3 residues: CASSFRELMSPDTQYF. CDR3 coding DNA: TGTGCCAGCAGTTTTCGGGAGTTAATGTCGCCAGATACGCAGTATTTT. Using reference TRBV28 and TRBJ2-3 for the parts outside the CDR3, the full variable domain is DVKVTQSSRYLVKRTGEKVFLECVQDMDHENMFWYRQDPGLGLRLIYFSYDVKMKEKGDIPEGYSVSREKKERFSLILESASTNQTSMYLCASSFRELMSPDTQYFGPGTRLTVL.

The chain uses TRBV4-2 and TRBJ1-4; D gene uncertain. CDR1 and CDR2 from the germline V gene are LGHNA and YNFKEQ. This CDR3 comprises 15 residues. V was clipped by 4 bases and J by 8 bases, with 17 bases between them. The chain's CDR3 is CASSPHERAEEKLFF. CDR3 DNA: TGTGCCAGCAGCCCCCACGAGAGGGCGGAGGAAAAACTGTTTTTT.

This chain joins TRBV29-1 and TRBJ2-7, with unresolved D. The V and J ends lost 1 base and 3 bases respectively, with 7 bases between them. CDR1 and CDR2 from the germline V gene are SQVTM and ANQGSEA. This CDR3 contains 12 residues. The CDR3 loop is CSVEVALYEQYF. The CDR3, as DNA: TGCAGCGTTGAAGTTGCGCTCTACGAGCAGTACTTC.

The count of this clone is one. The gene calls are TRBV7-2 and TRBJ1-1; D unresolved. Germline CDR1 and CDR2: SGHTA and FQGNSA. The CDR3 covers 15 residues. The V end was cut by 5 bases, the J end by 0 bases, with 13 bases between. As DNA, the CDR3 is TGTGCCAGCAGCCCCTACCGGGTTTTGAACACTGAAGCTTTCTTT. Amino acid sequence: CASSPYRVLNTEAFF.

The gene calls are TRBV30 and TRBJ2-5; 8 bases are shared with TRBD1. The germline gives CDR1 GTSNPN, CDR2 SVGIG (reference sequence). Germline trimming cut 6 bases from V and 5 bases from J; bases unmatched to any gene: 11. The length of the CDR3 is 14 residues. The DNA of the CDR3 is TGTGCCTGCCTCTGGGACAGGAATTTGGAGACCCAGTACTTC. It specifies CACLWDRNLETQYF.

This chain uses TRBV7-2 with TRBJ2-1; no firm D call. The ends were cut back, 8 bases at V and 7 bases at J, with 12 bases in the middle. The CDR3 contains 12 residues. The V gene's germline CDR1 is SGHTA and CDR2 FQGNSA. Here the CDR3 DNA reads TGTGCCAGCCGTGGAGCGAGTAATGAGCAGTTCTTC. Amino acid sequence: CASRGASNEQFF. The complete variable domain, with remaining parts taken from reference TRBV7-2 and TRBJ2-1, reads GAGVSQSPSNKVTEKGKDVELRCDPISGHTALYWYRQSLGQGLEFLIYFQGNSAPDKSGLPSDRFSAERTGGSVSTLTIQRTQQEDSAVYLCASRGASNEQFFGPGTRLTVL.

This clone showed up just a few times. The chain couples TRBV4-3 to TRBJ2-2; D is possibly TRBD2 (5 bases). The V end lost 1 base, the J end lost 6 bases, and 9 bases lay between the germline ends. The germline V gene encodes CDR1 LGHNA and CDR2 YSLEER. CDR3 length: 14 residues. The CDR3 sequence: CASSQGVGAGELFF. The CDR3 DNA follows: TGCGCCAGCAGCCAAGGGGTCGGGGCCGGGGAGCTGTTTTTT.

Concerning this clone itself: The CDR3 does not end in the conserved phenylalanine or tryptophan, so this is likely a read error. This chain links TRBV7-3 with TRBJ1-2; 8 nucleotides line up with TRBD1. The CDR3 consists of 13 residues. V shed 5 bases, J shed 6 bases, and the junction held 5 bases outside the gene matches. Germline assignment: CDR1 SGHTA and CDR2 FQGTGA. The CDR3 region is CASSQQGGDGYTV. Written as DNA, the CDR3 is TGTGCCAGCAGCCAACAGGGGGGCGATGGCTACACCGTC.

For the CDR3, the DNA is TGTGCCAGCAGCCGAGGGACAGGGGGAACTCAGCCCCAGCATTTT. Translated, it gives CASSRGTGGTQPQHF. The rearrangement uses TRBV7-2 and TRBJ1-5, with 11 bases aligning to TRBD1. The germline V gene encodes CDR1 SGHTA and CDR2 FQGNSA. J lost 6 bases, V lost 5 bases, and 6 bases had no gene match. The CDR3 contains 15 residues.